Listed here are 11 T cell receptor beta chains from one sample, sequenced in a study of shared clonotypes between healthy human individuals. Some clones are missing from TCRdb's copy, which holds only in-frame ones; the method was immunoSEQ multiplex PCR. The data contain 200,000 to 250,000 clones, about 69% of them singletons. Source material: memory CD4+ T cells sorted from blood. Subset meaning: CD45RA-negative fraction. The receptors derive from a man younger than 40 in good health.

A single count supports this clone. This rearrangement joins TRBV6-5 to TRBJ2-5; 9 nucleotides match TRBD2. The germline V gene has CDR1 MNHEY and CDR2 SVGAGI. CDR3 size: 14 residues. With 7 bases clipped from V and 7 bases from J, the junction kept 10 bases outside the gene matches. Written as DNA, the CDR3 is TGTGCCAGCACCCTAGCGGGAAGGTATGGGACCCAGTACTTC. Its protein is CASTLAGRYGTQYF.

The V call is TRBV6-1, the J call TRBJ2-2, with 8 bases fitting TRBD2. CDR3 length: 15 residues. Unmatched junction bases numbered 4, after V lost 2 bases and J lost 5 bases. Germline assignment: CDR1 MNHNS and CDR2 SASEGT. The CDR3 protein is CASSERTSLTGELFF. The CDR3 DNA follows: TGTGCCAGCAGTGAACGGACTAGCCTTACCGGGGAGCTGTTTTTT.

Turning to this clone: One junction end does not reproduce the germline sequence, and a read error may be involved. This rearrangement joins TRBV7-6 to TRBJ2-5; D is possibly TRBD1 (6 bases). This CDR3 is 14 amino acids long. Germline CDR1 and CDR2: SGHVS and FNYEAQ. CDR3 region: CASSSQYREEAQYF. The CDR3 region has the DNA TGTGCCAGCAGCTCCCAATACAGGGAAGAGGCCCAGTACTTC.

The chain is built from TRBV6-1 and TRBJ2-7, with D possibly called TRBD1 or TRBD2 (5 bases each). The CDR3 spans 14 residues. The V end lost 4 bases, the J end lost 6 bases, and 16 bases lay between the germline ends. Looked up from germline, CDR1 is MNHNS and CDR2 is SASEGT. CDR3 DNA: TGTGCCAGCAGTGCGTCTACTCGGGGCGGCGAGCAGTACTTC. It translates to CASSASTRGGEQYF.

As concerns this clone: This sample also contains other DNA sequences that code for the same CDR3. The CDR3 loop reads CASSLLSGRGPGHHYF. DNA of the CDR3: TGCGCCAGCAGCTTGTTATCCGGGCGGGGTCCTGGGCATCATTACTTC. This chain uses TRBV5-1 with TRBJ2-7, with D perhaps TRBD2 (6 bases). The ends were cut back, 1 base at V and 13 bases at J, with 27 bases in the middle. The CDR3 loop spans 16 amino acids. The germline CDR1 and CDR2 sequences are SGHRS and YFSETQ.

This clone has only one observation. The chain combines TRBV30 with TRBJ1-5, with D maybe TRBD1 (6 bases). This CDR3 has 17 amino acids. Germline loops: CDR1 GTSNPN, CDR2 SVGIG (reference sequence). Trimming shortened V by 2 bases and J by 0 bases, and 17 bases separated the two germline ends. The CDR3 region is CAWSRGGSSDSNQPQHF. The CDR3 coding sequence is TGTGCCTGGAGTCGGGGGGGCTCGTCCGATAGCAATCAGCCCCAGCATTTT.

The V gene is TRBV18, the J gene TRBJ2-2; D is unresolved. The V and J ends lost 2 bases and 1 base respectively, with 11 bases between them. Germline V gene lookup returns CDR1 KGHSH and CDR2 LQKENI. This CDR3 is 16 amino acids long. The chain's CDR3 is CASSPTLSQNTGELFF. CDR3 DNA sequence: TGTGCCAGCTCACCAACCCTATCACAGAACACCGGGGAGCTGTTTTTT.

The chain recombines TRBV7-3 with TRBJ2-2; D may correspond to TRBD1 or TRBD2 (5 bases each). CDR3 length: 15 residues. CDR1 SGHTA and CDR2 FQGTGA come from the germline V gene. V was shortened by 4 bases and J by 0 bases, with 9 bases between the two germline ends. The CDR3 spells CASSSGPTNTGELFF. The CDR3, as DNA: TGTGCCAGCAGCTCGGGACCCACGAACACCGGGGAGCTGTTTTTT.

In its sample, this clone was seen a few times. The V call is TRBV14, the J call TRBJ2-1, with a weak D call TRBD1 (6 bases). CDR1 and CDR2 from the germline V gene are SGHDN and FVKESK. The V end lost 3 bases, the J end lost 5 bases, and 14 bases lay between the germline ends. The CDR3 has 15 amino acids. The CDR3 DNA follows: TGTGCCAGCAGCCATTTCGGGACAATTGACAATGAGCAGTTCTTC. Encoded protein: CASSHFGTIDNEQFF.

The chain combines TRBV5-4 with TRBJ2-3, with 9 bases that match TRBD2. V was clipped by 0 bases and J by 0 bases; unmatched bases: 2. The CDR3 runs 16 residues. Per the germline V gene, CDR1 is SGHNT and CDR2 is YYREEE (reference sequence). The DNA for the CDR3 is TGTGCCAGCAGCTTGGGGCTAGCGGGGAGCACAGATACGCAGTATTTT. This gives the protein CASSLGLAGSTDTQYF.

Details on this clone: One junction end disagrees with the germline gene, perhaps due to a read error. The genes are TRBV9 and TRBJ2-1; 13 nucleotides agree with TRBD2. Germline CDR1 and CDR2: SGDLS and YYNGEE. This CDR3 contains 16 residues. The CDR3 loop is CASSVGLAGGHNEQLF. The CDR3 coding sequence is TGTGCCAGCAGCGTAGGACTAGCGGGAGGCCACAATGAGCAGCTCTTC.